The 30 T cell receptor beta chains reported below all come from one sample, sequenced in a study of blood T cell repertoires in COVID-19. Measured with immunoSEQ multiplex PCR; TCRdb has only the in-frame clones, and not every one. The table records 200,000 to 250,000 clones, 82% of them present only once. The material sequenced was peripheral blood. These receptors all stem from a woman older than 75 with active or convalescent COVID-19.

With regard to this clone: Other DNA sequences of this sample code for an identical CDR3. The rearrangement joins TRBV5-4 to TRBJ2-5; a weak D match, TRBD1 (5 bases). There are 14 residues in the CDR3. Germline assignment: CDR1 SGHNT and CDR2 YYREEE (reference sequence). V dropped 0 bases and J dropped 2 bases, with 8 bases sitting between them. DNA for the CDR3: TGTGCCAGCAGCTTGGGACAGACGCAAGAGACCCAGTACTTC. Residues: CASSLGQTQETQYF. Filled out from reference TRBV5-4 and TRBJ2-5, the complete variable domain reads ETGVTQSPTHLIKTRGQQVTLRCSSQSGHNTVSWYQQALGQGPQFIFQYYREEENGRGNFPPRFSGLQFPNYSSELNVNALELDDSALYLCASSLGQTQETQYFGPGTRLLVL.

This clone came up many times. DNA for the CDR3: TGTGCCGCGCGGACAGGGACAACCTACGAGCAGTACTTC. It specifies CAARTGTTYEQYF. V is TRBV30 and J is TRBJ2-7, with 8 nucleotides matching TRBD1. The CDR3 totals 13 residues. CDR1 is GTSNPN and CDR2 is SVGIG in the germline V gene (reference sequence). The trim removed 8 bases at V and 2 bases at J, leaving 8 bases unmatched.

This chain links TRBV15 with TRBJ1-1, with D hard to call. Germline V lookup: CDR1 LNHNV, CDR2 YYDKDF (reference sequence). The CDR3 sequence is 14 residues long. Trimming removed 0 bases from V and 4 bases from J, with 9 bases in between. The CDR3 spells CATSRDLTSTEAFF. In nucleotides, the CDR3 is TGTGCCACCAGCAGAGATCTGACAAGCACTGAAGCTTTCTTT.

This clone was seen a single time. The genes are TRBV5-1 and TRBJ2-1; 8 bases map to TRBD1. The J segment lost 5 bases and the V segment lost 6 bases, leaving 7 bases of the junction unmatched. Per the germline V gene, CDR1 is SGHRS and CDR2 is YFSETQ. This CDR3 is built from 14 residues. The CDR3 spells CASKVGTGNNEQFF. CDR3 coding DNA: TGCGCCAGCAAGGTGGGGACAGGAAACAATGAGCAGTTCTTC.

The chain links TRBV5-1 to TRBJ1-4, with 10 positions matching TRBD1. Unmatched junction bases numbered 9, after V lost 3 bases and J lost 10 bases. The CDR3 consists of 15 residues. Germline V gene data show CDR1 as SGHRS and CDR2 as YFSETQ. CDR3 amino acids: CASSSEDRGLGKLFF. The CDR3 DNA is TGCGCCAGCAGCTCGGAAGACAGGGGGCTTGGAAAACTGTTTTTT.

The chain has TRBV7-6 and TRBJ2-7; D is unresolved. CDR3 length equals 12 residues. In germline, CDR1 is SGHVS, CDR2 FNYEAQ. Trimming left V 4 bases short and J 4 bases short, with 8 bases between. The CDR3 spells CASSWAFYEQYF. CDR3 DNA sequence: TGTGCCAGCAGCTGGGCCTTTTACGAGCAGTACTTC.

The chain employs TRBV10-3 and TRBJ1-2; 8 bases fit TRBD1. This CDR3 region has 15 residues. V gave up 11 bases and J gave up 7 bases; unmatched junction bases: 18. Per germline, CDR1 ENHRY and CDR2 SYGVKD. The DNA of the CDR3 is TGTGCCGGACAGAAAGGGCAGGGGGCGATTTCTGGCTACACCTTC. Its translation is CAGQKGQGAISGYTF.

The chain uses TRBV28 and TRBJ1-2, with D perhaps TRBD1 (6 bases). The ends were cut back, 6 bases at V and 3 bases at J, with 14 bases in the middle. There are 14 residues in the CDR3. Germline V gene data show CDR1 as MDHEN and CDR2 as SYDVKM. CDR3: CASSREGGDYGYTF. CDR3 bases: TGTGCCAGCAGCCGAGAGGGGGGGGACTATGGCTACACCTTC.

The genes are TRBV10-3 and TRBJ2-3, with TRBD2 identical over 8 bases. CDR1 ENHRY and CDR2 SYGVKD come from the germline V gene. Unmatched junction bases numbered 9, after V lost 11 bases and J lost 2 bases. CDR3 length equals 14 residues. CDR3 DNA sequence: TGTGCCTCGGGGGCGGGACTAGACACAGATACGCAGTATTTT. Amino acids: CASGAGLDTDTQYF.

The chain recombines TRBV11-2 with TRBJ2-7; TRBD2 matches at 7 bases. The CDR3 sequence is 12 residues long. Unmatched junction bases numbered 2, after V lost 7 bases and J lost 2 bases. Germline V gene sequence: CDR1 SGHAT, CDR2 FQNNGV. Here the CDR3 reads CASTRGAYEQYF. The CDR3 coding sequence is TGTGCCAGCACCCGGGGGGCCTACGAGCAGTACTTC.

This chain connects TRBV19 to TRBJ2-6; 12 nucleotides agree with TRBD2. Trimming removed 1 base from V and 2 bases from J; junction bases left unmatched: 6. CDR3 length: 19 amino acids. From germline, CDR1 is LNHDA and CDR2 SQIVND (reference sequence). The DNA for the CDR3 is TGTGCCAGTAGTATAGCCGCTGGACTAGCGGGAACTGGGGCCAACGTCCTGACTTTC. Translated, it gives CASSIAAGLAGTGANVLTF.

This clone was counted only a few times. The chain couples TRBV11-2 to TRBJ1-1; 9 nucleotides line up with TRBD1. The CDR3 consists of 13 residues. CDR1 is SGHAT and CDR2 is FQNNGV in the germline V gene. J lost 6 bases, V lost 3 bases, and 2 bases had no gene match. CDR3 sequence reads: CASSFRQGAEAFF. The CDR3 DNA is TGTGCCAGCAGCTTTCGACAGGGGGCTGAAGCTTTCTTT.

The V and J genes are TRBV28 and TRBJ1-4; 9 nucleotides line up with TRBD1. The V and J ends lost 7 bases and 10 bases, in that order; junction bases with no gene match: 7. The germline CDR1 and CDR2 sequences are MDHEN and SYDVKM. This CDR3 is 13 amino acids long. The CDR3 here is CASTRGQGGKLFF. The CDR3 region has the DNA TGTGCCAGCACACGGGGACAGGGAGGAAAACTGTTTTTT.

This chain uses TRBV28 with TRBJ2-1; D is uncertain. This CDR3 region has 13 residues. V shed 3 bases and J shed 7 bases, with 10 bases lying between them. Germline V CDR1 and CDR2: MDHEN, SYDVKM. CDR3: CASSFSGTNEQFF. CDR3 in DNA: TGTGCCAGCAGTTTTTCAGGTACAAATGAGCAGTTCTTC.

This clone was seen a handful of times. The V gene is TRBV5-4, the J gene TRBJ2-1, with TRBD1 identical over 8 bases. With V trimmed by 4 bases and J by 3 bases, 9 bases remained unmatched. The CDR3 consists of 16 residues. Germline V gene lookup returns CDR1 SGHNT and CDR2 YYREEE (reference sequence). CDR3 in amino acids: CASSPIRQGHYNEQFF. In DNA form, the CDR3 reads TGTGCCAGCAGCCCGATCCGACAGGGGCACTACAATGAGCAGTTCTTC.

The chain joins TRBV11-2 to TRBJ1-2, with unresolved D. V was pared by 4 bases and J by 10 bases, with 13 bases between. This CDR3 is built from 12 residues. The germline V gene has CDR1 SGHAT and CDR2 FQNNGV. The CDR3 nucleotides are TGTGCCAGCAGCTCATATGGGGAGGTCTACACCTTC. Translated: CASSSYGEVYTF.

The chain uses TRBV4-2 and TRBJ1-2; 10 bases are a match to TRBD1. Germline CDR1 reads LGHNA; CDR2 reads YNFKEQ. The V segment lost 2 bases and the J segment 3 bases; nucleotides outside the gene matches: 3. The CDR3 consists of 15 residues. The CDR3 sequence is CASSQPGQGDYGYTF. CDR3 sequence (DNA): TGTGCCAGCAGCCAACCAGGACAGGGGGACTATGGCTACACCTTC.

Of note for this clone: Other DNA sequences of this sample code for an identical CDR3. The J gene is TRBJ1-1, the V gene TRBV5-1; TRBD1 matches at 9 bases. V lost 0 bases to trimming and J lost 3 bases; unmatched junction nucleotides: 0. CDR3 length: 14 residues. Germline CDR1 is SGHRS and CDR2 is YFSETQ. This CDR3 reads CASSLGTGDTEAFF. In nucleotides, the CDR3 is TGCGCCAGCAGCTTGGGGACAGGGGACACTGAAGCTTTCTTT. The whole variable domain, remainder taken from reference TRBV5-1 and TRBJ1-1, is KAGVTQTPRYLIKTRGQQVTLSCSPISGHRSVSWYQQTPGQGLQFLFEYFSETQRNKGNFPGRFSGRQFSNSRSEMNVSTLELGDSALYLCASSLGTGDTEAFFGQGTRLTVV.

The CDR3: CASRGQTYGYTF. The DNA for the CDR3 is TGTGCCAGCAGGGGACAGACCTATGGCTACACCTTC. V is TRBV28 and J is TRBJ1-2; TRBD1 agrees at 7 bases. Germline V lookup: CDR1 MDHEN, CDR2 SYDVKM. V lost 6 bases, J lost 4 bases, and 2 bases stayed unmatched. The CDR3 runs 12 residues.

The V and J genes are TRBV15 and TRBJ1-1, with D unclear. Germline assignment: CDR1 LNHNV and CDR2 YYDKDF (reference sequence). The CDR3 totals 12 residues. Trimming shortened V by 5 bases and J by 5 bases, and 9 bases separated the two germline ends. CDR3 residues: CATSPRGTEAFF. CDR3 nucleotides: TGTGCCACCAGCCCACGAGGGACTGAAGCTTTCTTT. The full variable domain, completed using reference TRBV15 and TRBJ1-1, is DAMVIQNPRYQVTQFGKPVTLSCSQTLNHNVMYWYQQKSSQAPKLLFHYYDKDFNNEADTPDNFQSRRPNTSFCFLDIRSPGLGDTAMYLCATSPRGTEAFFGQGTRLTVV.

The chain has TRBV5-4 and TRBJ2-7, with 13 positions matching TRBD2. Germline lookup yields CDR1 SGHNT and CDR2 YYREEE (reference sequence). Unmatched junction bases numbered 2, after V lost 0 bases and J lost 5 bases. The CDR3 length is 15 residues. The CDR3 loop reads CASSLEGLAGDEQYF. The CDR3 DNA sequence: TGTGCCAGCAGCTTGGAAGGACTAGCGGGAGACGAGCAGTACTTC.

This rearrangement joins TRBV15 to TRBJ1-6; D might be TRBD1 (5 bases). There are 17 residues in the CDR3. Germline V lookup: CDR1 LNHNV, CDR2 YYDKDF (reference sequence). Trimming removed 2 bases at V and 5 bases at J, with 16 bases between. The CDR3 spells CATSRSERGANNSPLHF. In nucleotides, the CDR3 is TGTGCCACCAGCAGATCTGAAAGGGGCGCAAATAATTCACCCCTCCACTTT.

This clone was detected once. The CDR3 loop reads CASSYGTGRYGYTF. As DNA, the CDR3 is TGTGCCAGCAGTTACGGGACAGGGCGATATGGCTACACCTTC. J is TRBJ1-2 and V is TRBV6-5, with TRBD1 identical over 9 bases. V shed 2 bases, J shed 5 bases, and the junction held 3 bases outside the gene matches. This CDR3 region has 14 residues. Looked up from germline, CDR1 is MNHEY and CDR2 is SVGAGI.

V gene TRBV6-4 combines with J gene TRBJ1-5; 8 nucleotides align to TRBD1. Germline CDR1 and CDR2: MRHNA and SNTAGT. The CDR3 spans 15 residues. After removal of 6 bases from V and 2 bases from J, the junction contained 6 bases not matched to a gene. CDR3 amino acids: CASRATGEGNQPQHF. CDR3 DNA: TGTGCCAGCAGAGCGACAGGGGAAGGCAATCAGCCCCAGCATTTT.

The V and J genes are TRBV9 and TRBJ2-5, with D unclear. V was trimmed by 3 bases and J by 7 bases, leaving 7 bases between them. CDR3 length: 11 residues. CDR1 and CDR2 from the germline V gene are SGDLS and YYNGEE. CDR3 residues: CASSAGGTQYF. CDR3 bases: TGTGCCAGCAGCGCTGGCGGGACCCAGTACTTC.

The table lists this clone with a few counts. The chain has TRBV11-2 and TRBJ1-1; D may be TRBD1 (5 bases). The CDR3 is 13 amino acids. Germline assignment: CDR1 SGHAT and CDR2 FQNNGV. Trimming left V 4 bases short and J 1 base short, with 7 bases between. The CDR3 sequence: CASSSDRNTEAFF. CDR3 coding DNA: TGTGCCAGCAGCTCTGACAGGAACACTGAAGCTTTCTTT.

The chain links TRBV6-5 to TRBJ1-1; TRBD1 agrees at 8 bases. Germline CDR1 is MNHEY and CDR2 is SVGAGI. J gave up 2 bases and V 6 bases, and 8 bases lay outside the gene matches. The CDR3 has 15 amino acids. CDR3 nucleotide sequence: TGTGCCAGCAGAAGGGGACAGGCCCTAAACACTGAAGCTTTCTTT. Amino acid sequence: CASRRGQALNTEAFF.

The V gene is TRBV5-1, the J gene TRBJ2-6, with D possibly matching TRBD1 (6 bases). The CDR3 is 16 residues long. CDR1 and CDR2 from the germline V gene are SGHRS and YFSETQ. V lost 4 bases, J lost 1 base, and 12 bases lay in between. The DNA for the CDR3 is TGCGCCAGCAGCCCGGACAGTTTTTCTGGGGCCAACGTCCTGACTTTC. Protein sequence: CASSPDSFSGANVLTF.

The chain employs TRBV2 and TRBJ1-3, with D perhaps TRBD1 (6 bases). Germline V gene data show CDR1 as SNHLY and CDR2 as FYNNEI. Deletions cut 2 bases from V and 0 bases from J, with 11 bases between. The CDR3 spans 16 residues. This CDR3 reads CASSEQGISSGNTIYF. The CDR3 nucleotides read TGTGCCAGCAGTGAACAGGGGATTAGCTCTGGAAACACCATATATTTT.

This chain links TRBV7-9 with TRBJ1-1; the D gene is possibly TRBD1 (6 bases). The CDR3 runs 13 residues. Germline V gene lookup returns CDR1 SEHNR and CDR2 FQNEAQ (reference sequence). Trimming left V 2 bases short and J 5 bases short, with 9 bases between. CDR3 in amino acids: CASSLPGVTEAFF. The CDR3 bases are TGTGCCAGCAGCTTACCAGGGGTGACTGAAGCTTTCTTT. The complete variable domain, with remaining parts taken from reference TRBV7-9 and TRBJ1-1, reads DTGVSQNPRHKITKRGQNVTFRCDPISEHNRLYWYRQTLGQGPEFLTYFQNEAQLEKSRLLSDRFSAERPKGSFSTLEIQRTEQGDSAMYLCASSLPGVTEAFFGQGTRLTVV.